This T cell receptor (beta chain) is drawn from a study of blood T cell repertoires in COVID-19. Study-level background: Specimens from acute and convalescent COVID-19 originated in the United States, Italy and Spain. The cDNA or gDNA used as material had been derived from T cells, B-cell-depleted T cells, or PBMCs.

The germline CDR1 and CDR2 sequences are SNHLY and FYNNEI. The CDR3 extends over 15 amino acids. Trimming took off 5 bases at V and 3 bases at J, with 16 bases between the two ends. Methods used by the authors: For nucleated cells, counts were estimated from reference gene primer amplification. Profiling relied on immunoSEQ multiplex PCR, and the TCRdb table lists in-frame clones only, not all of them. From that table come the V and J calls and clone size; the DNA was used to work out D and trimming. The sample shows about 270,000 clones, about four fifths of them seen only once. The rearrangement uses TRBV2 and TRBJ1-1; D perhaps matches TRBD1 (5 bases). The sample comprised peripheral blood. The TCR comes from a human donor with COVID-19, enrolled during active disease. The donor label of this sample is uncertain. The CDR3, as DNA: TGTGCCAGCAGTCCCTTGACAGCGGGGCACACTGAAGCTTTCTTT. Its translation is CASSPLTAGHTEAFF. The full variable domain, completed using reference TRBV2 and TRBJ1-1, is EPEVTQTPSHQVTQMGQEVILRCVPISNHLYFYWYRQILGQKVEFLVSFYNNEISEKSEIFDDQFSVERPDGSNFTLKIRSTKLEDSAMYFCASSPLTAGHTEAFFGQGTRLTVV.